This is a list of T cell receptor beta chains from one sample in a study of shared clonotypes between healthy human individuals. The repertoire was sequenced with immunoSEQ multiplex PCR; TCRdb's copy has only in-frame clones and lacks some. The table has about 330,000 clones, roughly 91% seen once. Source material: memory CD8+ T cells sorted from blood. These receptors all stem from a man aged 18 to 30 in good health. The CDR3 runs from the conserved cysteine through the conserved F or W.

v_call cdr3_aa
TRBV7-6 CASSFGESYEQYF
TRBV2 CASSEAGTREDEQFF
TRBV2 CASTQTDSQETQYF
TRBV27 CASSLTGAKGTEAFF
TRBV6-1 CASILGTGANEKLFF
TRBV7-6 CASSLAGTYNEQFF
TRBV9 CARGPGELFF
TRBV9 CASSERTGTTYEQYF
TRBV2 CASLSGGAWETQYF
TRBV5-6 CASSLDSYGYTF
TRBV5-6 CASSLGGKSYGYTF
TRBV6-5 CASSPTYSGNTIYF
TRBV15 CATSSGYSGGLKNEQFF
TRBV5-6 CASSLGNSYEQYF
TRBV28 CASSRPYEQYF
TRBV6-1 CASSELGQLDNQPQHF
TRBV7-9 CASSLGGLAGNEQFF